This T cell receptor beta chain was obtained from a study of CD8 T cells in Susac syndrome. CDR3 length: 16 amino acids. From germline, CDR1 is MNHNS and CDR2 SASEGT. V was clipped by 6 bases and J by 5 bases; unmatched bases: 14. After extraction with the RNeasy kit, about 0.5 to 1 ug of the RNA was reverse transcribed using random hexamers. The method of amplification for TCR beta CDR3 was immunoSEQ multiplex PCR, covering 54 Vbeta and 13 Jbeta. TCRdb processed the immunoSEQ multiplex PCR reads anew with MiXCR; each CDR3 protein has one entry. The data show hundreds of thousands of distinct CDR3 sequences, 89% seen once. TCR beta was sequenced from blood CD8+ and CD4+ T cells. Each multiple sclerosis control was a treatment-naive patient with relapsing-remitting disease that was either stable or active. The CD8+ and CD4+ T cells were negatively isolated, with the TEMRA cells enriched by FACS.

The sequence derives from a human donor with multiple sclerosis. Sequencing was done on a sample of CD8+ T cells from PBMCs. The J gene is TRBJ2-5, the V gene TRBV6-1; 8 bases are a match to TRBD1. The CDR3 DNA reads TGTGCCAGCAGCCTAGGACAGGGTTGGCCAAGGGAGACCCAGTACTTC. This codes for CASSLGQGWPRETQYF.